This TCR beta chain was found in a study of Ad26.COV2.S vaccination and SARS-CoV-2 variants. The treatment denotes: around 19 received Ad26.COV2.S at low or high dose, single or two shots; a few received placebo; per-sample allocation not given. Day 63 after the first injection of vaccine or placebo was the sampling time. Here immunoSEQ multiplex PCR was the method, and the copy in TCRdb shows in-frame clones only, minus some. The top ten hold under 2% of the sample, which has hundreds of thousands of clones, around 92% seen once. The germline CDR1 and CDR2 sequences are SGHTA and FQGNSA. J gave up 7 bases and V 2 bases, and 7 bases lay outside the gene matches. The CDR3 sequence is 15 residues long.

Source: peripheral blood, taken in a trial of Ad26.COV2.S vaccine versus placebo. The chain uses TRBV7-2 and TRBJ1-5; 8 nucleotides match TRBD1. This clonotype originated in a person aged 18-60 years who received the Ad26.COV2.S COVID-19 vaccine or a placebo. This CDR3 is CASSLRTGGSQPQHF. CDR3 nucleotide sequence: TGTGCCAGCAGCTTAAGAACAGGGGGTTCCCAGCCCCAGCATTTT.